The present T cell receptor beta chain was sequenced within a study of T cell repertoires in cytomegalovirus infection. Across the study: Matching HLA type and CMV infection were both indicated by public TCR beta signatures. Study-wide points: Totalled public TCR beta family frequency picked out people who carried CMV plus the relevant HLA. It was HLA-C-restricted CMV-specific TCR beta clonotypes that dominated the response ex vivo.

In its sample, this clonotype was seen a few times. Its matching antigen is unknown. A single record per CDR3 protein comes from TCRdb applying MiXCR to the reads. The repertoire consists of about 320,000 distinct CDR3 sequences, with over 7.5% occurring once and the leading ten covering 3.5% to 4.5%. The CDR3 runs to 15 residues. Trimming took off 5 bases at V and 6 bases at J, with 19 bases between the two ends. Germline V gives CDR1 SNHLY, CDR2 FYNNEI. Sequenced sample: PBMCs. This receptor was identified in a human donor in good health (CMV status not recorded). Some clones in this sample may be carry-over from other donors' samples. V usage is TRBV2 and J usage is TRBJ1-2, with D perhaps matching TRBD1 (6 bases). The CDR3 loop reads CASSPQGSRLDGYTF. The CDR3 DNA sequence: TGTGCCAGCAGTCCTCAGGGGAGTCGTCTAGATGGCTACACCTTC.